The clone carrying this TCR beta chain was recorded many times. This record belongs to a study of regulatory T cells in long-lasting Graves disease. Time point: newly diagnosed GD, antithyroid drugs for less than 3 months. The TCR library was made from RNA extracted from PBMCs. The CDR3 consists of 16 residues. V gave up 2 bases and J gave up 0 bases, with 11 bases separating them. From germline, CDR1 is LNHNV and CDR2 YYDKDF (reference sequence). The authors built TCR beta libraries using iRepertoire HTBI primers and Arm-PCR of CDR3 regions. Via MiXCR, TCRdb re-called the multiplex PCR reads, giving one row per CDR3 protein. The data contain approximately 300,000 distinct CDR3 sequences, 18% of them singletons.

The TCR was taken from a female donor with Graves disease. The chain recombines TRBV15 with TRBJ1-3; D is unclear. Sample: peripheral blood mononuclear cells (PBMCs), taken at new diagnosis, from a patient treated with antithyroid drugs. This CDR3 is CATSRRTFSSGNTIYF. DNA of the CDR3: TGTGCCACCAGCAGACGGACGTTTAGCTCTGGAAACACCATATATTTT.